This T cell receptor beta chain came from a study of cytomegalovirus exposure and HLA in healthy donors (dated by TCRdb to the late 2010s). Some background on the complete study: An earlier analysis of 587 of the donors reported over 250 Gb of sequence data and around 120 million unique TCR beta sequences obtained from roughly 180 million T cells. Roughly 300 gigabases of sequencing data and around 88 million unique TCR sequences made up an early release that covered several hundred HLA-typed donors. Among the roughly 400 genotyped donors, approximately 82% belonged to the genetic ancestry cluster associated with self-reported Caucasian donors. The aim of the study was to test whether cataloging public T cell receptors could identify signatures of past pathogen exposure. The T cell repertoires of around 670 subjects were profiled by immunosequencing and related to cytomegalovirus serostatus. Besides the first cohort of 500 to 700 subjects, a separate validation cohort made up of 95 to 150 different subjects was used. To predict cytomegalovirus infection status, the study combined high-throughput TCR immunosequencing, statistical association of individual TCRs with disease status, and machine learning. To study patterns of TCR occurrence, a later analysis re-analyzed previously published TCR beta repertoires from 600 to 750 donors and added high-resolution HLA genotyping. The later analysis used no new phenotypic data to find candidate immune exposures, relying instead on TCR beta sequences and their occurrence across donors. An earlier analysis of 587 of the donors applied high-throughput TCR beta sequencing to assess whether each TCR beta V gene segment acted as functional or pseudogenic. Alongside the repertoire data, information on donor age, sex, ethnicity and CMV serostatus was compiled. In a later genetic analysis, genome-wide SNP genotypes for about three fifths of the 666 donors were used, and that subset was treated as a discovery cohort. All discovery cohort repertoires had been generated using a single sequencing platform. HLA typing included class I and class II loci at four-digit resolution. Typing coverage differed by locus: A, B, C, DRB1 and DQB1 were typed in about 629-640 donors, DQA1 in about 550, DPA1 in some 610, and DPB1 in approximately 450. Because of strong linkage in the cohort, roughly five DR-DQ haplotypes were treated as single units for association and clustering. Across some 400 genotyped donors of the cohort, an average of roughly 250,000 unique TCR beta nucleotide sequences per donor were sequenced, and about a sixth of those sequences were non-productive.

Findings and caveats that apply to the study as a whole: For the cohort, immune exposure information was limited to CMV serostatus. In this cohort, only TCR beta chains were sequenced, and detectable features were limited by the absence of alpha or paired-chain data. Most TCR sequences were seen in very few donors, while some public TCRs were found in many individuals. A group of highly shared sequence variants was considered likely to be a technical artifact of the sequencing pipeline. The authors suggested that the approach could potentially be extended to other disease states and immunological phenotypes. Because HLA typing was missing for some donors at each locus, association tests included only the typed subset. According to a later analysis, TCR association rates differed among HLA loci, with DRB1 alleles showing the most associated TCRs and HLA-C alleles showing the fewest. Sequencing depth was assumed to be roughly uniform across donors in the presence/absence analyses, though that assumption may not hold. In both the original and validation cohorts, the classifier was reported to diagnose cytomegalovirus status with high specificity and sensitivity. Correlated functional status among segregating V segments might reflect linkage disequilibrium, but an unknown experimental factor could not be ruled out. In vitro tests confirmed that a few of the cytomegalovirus-associated TCR beta chains recognize cytomegalovirus antigens. Some IMGT-functional V segments, including TRBV6-2 and TRBV6-3, could not be told apart with the 87-base-pair reads, so those segments were excluded. When HLA alleles, especially DR and DQ, strongly co-occurred, attributing TCR associations to individual alleles was difficult. A total of 150 to 200 TCR beta chains were listed by the study as associated with cytomegalovirus. In an earlier analysis of approximately 590 of the donors, most TCR beta V segments appeared in productive rearrangements about 87% or about 30% of the time, broadly matching IMGT annotations. An association between a missense DCLRE1C variant and V-gene and J-gene trimming of TCR beta chains was found in a later genetic analysis and replicated in an independent cohort. According to a later genetic analysis, donors in an Asian-associated ancestry cluster had fewer N-insertions in productive TCRs than the approximately 650-donor mean. A later analysis found that most CMV-associated TCR beta chains appeared HLA-restricted, with HLA associations seemingly driven largely by CMV exposure. A further reported finding was that TCR beta sequences accurately predicted the HLA-A and HLA-B alleles for most subjects in the first cohort. A later analysis reported that several top co-occurrence clusters appeared linked to parvovirus B19, influenza, CMV and Epstein-Barr virus. Because counts were too low, seventeen rarely observed V segments, including chromosome 9 orphons, were excluded from the earlier analysis of about 500 of the donors. At a false discovery rate of 0.05, a later analysis linked under 20,000 TCR beta sequences to specific HLA alleles. In a later analysis, HLA-associated TCR beta chains were found to be more clonally expanded and to have lower generation probabilities than equally common non-associated chains.

The junction carries 7 bases between V and J, which are trimmed by 2 bases and 3 bases respectively. The CDR3 spans 13 residues, from the cysteine through the phenylalanine. The retained sequence is limited to the CDR3, 39 bases, with the frame set at the first base. The germline V gene specifies SGHTA as CDR1 and FQGTGA as CDR2. This clone was recorded only once. The clone's antigen remains unknown. It has no much larger one-base neighbor in the sample; base qualities were not kept. Libraries were made using the immunoSEQ multiplex PCR assay. A mixture of 60 forward primers for TCR Vbeta segments and 13 reverse primers for TCR Jbeta segments was used in the multiplex PCR. The CDR3 region of rearranged TCR beta genes was amplified from genomic DNA by a multiplex PCR assay. On the Illumina HiSeq System, the amplified TCR beta libraries were sequenced as 87-base-pair reads. As for the authors' bioinformatics: A later analysis counted approximately 76 million unique TCR beta chains across the 670 or so repertoires, and some 12 million of these chains were shared by at least two donors. Raw reads were error-corrected and collapsed into unique sequences with a nearest-neighbor algorithm that merged closely related sequences to remove PCR and sequencing errors. CDR3 sequences were aligned to IMGT reference sequences to assign V, D and J gene segments. For a sequence to be retained, at least a six-nucleotide match to both a V gene segment and a J gene segment was required. Rearrangements were classified as productive when the CDR3 lacked stop codons and remained in frame with V and J, and all other rearrangements were classified as non-productive. CDR3 was defined by IMGT convention, running from the second conserved V-encoded cysteine to the conserved J-encoded phenylalanine. Sequences without an unambiguous match to a single V gene segment were excluded from the earlier analysis of approximately 560 of the donors. In an earlier analysis of some 590 of the donors, a V segment was called functional when productive rearrangements were above 56.7%, and segregating when the standard deviation between donors exceeded 5%. A statistical classification framework was built to diagnose cytomegalovirus status from the catalog of TCR beta chain sequences. In a later analysis, V and J genes were assigned by comparing TCR nucleotide sequences against IMGT/GENE-DB human TR gene sequences. Using the TCRdist pipeline, a later analysis assigned CDR3 sequences along with most-parsimonious VDJ recombination scenarios. In a later analysis, each TCR beta chain was defined by its CDR3 amino acid sequence together with its V-gene family, and reads lacking a unique V-gene family were excluded. To address suspected cross-contamination and a sequencing artifact, a later analysis removed under 600 highly shared, low-generation-probability nucleotide sequences. A later analysis calculated a clonal expansion index for each public chain from normalized within-repertoire ranks of inferred template counts. In a later analysis, generation probabilities were computed with a VDJ recombination model fitted to out-of-frame rearrangements, and the resulting probabilities were checked against IGoR. In a later analysis, TCR-TCR, TCR-HLA and TCR-CMV co-occurrence was scored with hypergeometric tests, and a repertoire-size bias correction was applied to TCR pairs. To estimate false discovery rates, a later analysis permuted the HLA or CMV assignments 20 times. A later analysis grouped co-occurring TCRs with DBSCAN, adding TCRdist sequence similarity when clustering within HLA-allele-positive subsets. Repertoires with fewer than 30,000 or more than 120,000 public chains were left out of co-occurrence clustering, as were roughly five repertoires with anomalous nucleotide sharing. TCRdb re-hosts the immuneACCESS table, in-frame sequences only. Its copies lack some clones; in the studies checked, an unresolved V gene accounts for under half of them, and the cause for the rest is not known. V, J and clone size reflect that table, while D and trimming were determined from the DNA. The sample table holds around 150,000 clones, of which over 60% were seen once. Approximately 0.89% of the sample lies in the top ten.

In total, about 650 healthy bone marrow donors made up the cohort. At the time of sampling, every cohort member was nominally healthy, though immune exposures that went unrecorded were likely present. The donor was CMV seropositive and belonged to the group of 250 to 300 seropositive cohort members. A peripheral blood sample was collected from each donor, and TCR beta sequencing was performed on peripheral blood mononuclear cells. The Qiagen DNeasy Blood Extraction Kit was used to extract genomic DNA from the blood cell samples. This TCR derives from a woman in her fifties or sixties in good health and CMV-seropositive. Here the chain combines TRBV7-3 and TRBJ1-1; the D gene cannot be named for sure. The sequencing input was PBMCs. The DNA is TGTGCCAGCAGCTTAGAGATGGACACTGAAGCTTTCTTT. This is translated as CASSLEMDTEAFF.